The 19 T cell receptor beta chains given below trace back to one sample, sequenced in a study of blood T cell repertoires in COVID-19. The method was immunoSEQ multiplex PCR; TCRdb's version includes in-frame clones alone and lacks a portion of them. This table has 200,000 to 300,000 clones, around 92% appearing once. The material sequenced was peripheral blood. These receptors were obtained from a person under 35 with COVID-19, enrolled during active disease.

The chain employs TRBV11-2 and TRBJ2-5, with TRBD1 matching over 7 bases. With 1 base clipped from V and 1 base from J, the junction kept 6 bases outside the gene matches. This CDR3 has 16 amino acids. CDR1 SGHAT and CDR2 FQNNGV come from the germline V gene. CDR3 nucleotide sequence: TGTGCCAGCAGCTTAGTAGGGGGCACCCCCCAAGAGACCCAGTACTTC. It yields the protein CASSLVGGTPQETQYF.

The chain is built from TRBV24-1 and TRBJ2-7, with D possibly being TRBD1 (8 bases). V was trimmed by 5 bases and J by 4 bases, leaving 20 bases between them. The germline V gene has CDR1 KGHDR and CDR2 SFDVKD. This CDR3 region has 16 residues. The CDR3 loop reads CATSGTNRGGDYEQYF. The CDR3, as DNA: TGTGCCACCAGTGGTACAAACAGGGGGGGGGATTACGAGCAGTACTTC.

This chain connects TRBV19 to TRBJ2-7, with 9 bases that match TRBD1. The CDR3 has 16 amino acids. The V gene end was trimmed by 3 bases and the J gene end by 0 bases; junction bases not matched to a gene: 6. CDR1 and CDR2 from the germline V gene are LNHDA and SQIVND (reference sequence). CDR3 sequence: CASSIGGQGISYEQYF. The CDR3 DNA follows: TGTGCCAGTAGTATTGGTGGACAGGGGATCTCCTACGAGCAGTACTTC.

This sequence joins TRBV4-1 and TRBJ1-4; no reliable D call. The CDR3 runs to 16 residues. Germline CDR1 and CDR2: MGHRA and YSYEKL. Trimming took 0 bases from V and 8 from J, leaving 16 bases between them. The CDR3 reads CASSQDRSWSKEKLFF. As DNA, the CDR3 is TGCGCCAGCAGCCAAGATCGTTCTTGGAGCAAAGAAAAACTGTTTTTT.

The genes are TRBV10-2 and TRBJ1-5; no clear D gene. Germline V gene sequence: CDR1 WSHSY, CDR2 SAAADI. There are 15 residues in the CDR3. V gave up 3 bases and J gave up 1 base, with 10 bases separating them. This chain's CDR3 is CASSDPGGSNQPQHF. CDR3 in DNA: TGCGCCAGCAGTGATCCGGGTGGGAGCAATCAGCCCCAGCATTTT.

This chain connects TRBV19 to TRBJ2-1; TRBD2 aligns across 10 bases. This CDR3 region has 19 residues. Germline loops: CDR1 LNHDA, CDR2 SQIVND (reference sequence). The V segment lost 3 bases and the J segment 4 bases; nucleotides outside the gene matches: 15. CDR3 amino acids: CASSIEDQREGLGYNEQFF. The CDR3 DNA reads TGTGCCAGTAGTATTGAAGACCAGCGGGAGGGCCTCGGATACAATGAGCAGTTCTTC.

This rearrangement joins TRBV6-1 to TRBJ2-7; no reliable D call. CDR1 and CDR2 (germline): MNHNS, SASEGT. The germline V and J ends were trimmed by 1 base and 0 bases, with 4 bases remaining between them. The CDR3 has 13 residues. DNA for the CDR3: TGTGCCAGCAGTGAAGACTACTCCTACGAGCAGTACTTC. Protein sequence: CASSEDYSYEQYF.

The gene calls are TRBV5-1 and TRBJ2-5; perhaps TRBD2 as D (6 bases). The CDR3 runs 16 residues. Trimming cost V 10 bases and J 4 bases, with 26 bases left between them. Per the germline V gene, CDR1 is SGHRS and CDR2 is YFSETQ. The DNA for the CDR3 is TGCGCCTCCAGACGGGTGGGAGGTGGAGCACCAGAGACCCAGTACTTC. Protein sequence: CASRRVGGGAPETQYF.

This rearrangement joins TRBV12-3 or TRBV12-4 to TRBJ2-5; possible D gene TRBD1, 6 bases. Trimming pared 5 bases from V and 4 bases from J, leaving 8 bases between. The CDR3 is made up of 12 amino acids. In DNA, the CDR3 is TGTGCCAGCAGTACACAGGGAGAGACCCAGTACTTC. It yields the protein CASSTQGETQYF.

V gene TRBV27 combines with J gene TRBJ1-1; D may be TRBD1 (5 bases). V was shortened by 3 bases and J by 1 base, with 9 bases between the two germline ends. The CDR3 has 14 residues. CDR1 MNHEY and CDR2 SMNVEV come from the germline V gene (reference sequence). CDR3 DNA sequence: TGTGCCAGCAGTTTCCGGGACTGGAACACTGAAGCTTTCTTT. Translating it yields CASSFRDWNTEAFF.

The chain has TRBV12-3 or TRBV12-4 and TRBJ1-2; maybe TRBD1 (6 bases). The CDR3 contains 13 residues. The V end lost 6 bases, the J end lost 8 bases, and 16 bases lay between the germline ends. CDR3 nucleotide sequence: TGTGCCAGCAGCCAGGACAGTTCGGTCGGCTACACCTTC. Translating gives CASSQDSSVGYTF.

This chain joins TRBV19 and TRBJ2-1, with D possibly matching TRBD2 (6 bases). V was shortened by 6 bases and J by 15 bases, with 15 bases between the two germline ends. Germline V CDR1 and CDR2: LNHDA, SQIVND (reference sequence). The CDR3 runs to 11 residues. DNA for the CDR3: TGTGCCAGTAGCCTTGGGGGGTTTCTGTTCTTC. Its protein product is CASSLGGFLFF.

This chain joins TRBV19 and TRBJ1-4, with TRBD1 matching 7 bases. CDR3 size: 13 residues. Unmatched junction bases numbered 6, after V lost 6 bases and J lost 8 bases. CDR1 is LNHDA and CDR2 is SQIVND in the germline V gene (reference sequence). CDR3: CASRAGGNEKLFF. The CDR3 nucleotides read TGTGCCAGTAGGGCAGGGGGTAACGAAAAACTGTTTTTT.

This chain uses TRBV6-5 with TRBJ2-5; TRBD1 is a possible D gene (6 bases). V lost 5 bases, J lost 4 bases, and 14 bases lay in between. Germline V gene data show CDR1 as MNHEY and CDR2 as SVGAGI. CDR3 length equals 14 residues. CDR3: CASSNRAPTETQYF. CDR3 DNA: TGTGCCAGCAGTAACAGGGCGCCTACAGAGACCCAGTACTTC.

The chain couples TRBV27 to TRBJ1-5; a possible D gene is TRBD1 (6 bases). This CDR3 is 14 amino acids long. The V and J ends lost 2 bases and 3 bases respectively, with 8 bases between them. Germline-derived CDR1 and CDR2 are MNHEY and SMNVEV (reference sequence). The CDR3 loop is CASSLGQINQPQHF. The CDR3 coding sequence is TGTGCCAGCAGTTTAGGACAGATCAATCAGCCCCAGCATTTT.

The CDR3 DNA is TGTGCCTGGACGCCCGGGACTAGCGGTTACCACGAGCAGTACTTC. Encoded protein: CAWTPGTSGYHEQYF. The rearrangement links TRBV30 to TRBJ2-7; TRBD2 matches 11 bases. The ends lost 4 bases at V and 5 bases at J; junction bases unmatched: 10. The CDR3 spans 15 residues. CDR1 GTSNPN and CDR2 SVGIG come from the germline V gene (reference sequence). The variable domain in full, with the rest retrieved from reference TRBV30 and TRBJ2-7, is SQTIHQWPATLVQPVGSPLSLECTVEGTSNPNLYWYRQAAGRGLQLLFYSVGIGQISSEVPQNLSASRPQDRQFILSSKKLLLSDSGFYLCAWTPGTSGYHEQYFGPGTRLTVT.

This chain connects TRBV6-4 to TRBJ2-7; D may be TRBD1 (5 bases). Trimming stripped 6 bases from V and 4 bases from J, with 13 bases between. Germline V gives CDR1 MRHNA, CDR2 SNTAGT. The CDR3 sequence is 13 residues long. CDR3 bases: TGTGCCAGCAGGCCAGAGACAGTGTACGAGCAGTACTTC. Encoded protein: CASRPETVYEQYF.

The rearrangement uses TRBV9 and TRBJ1-5; possible D gene TRBD1, 6 bases. The CDR3 is made up of 15 amino acids. The germline V gene has CDR1 SGDLS and CDR2 YYNGEE. Deletions cut 4 bases from V and 5 bases from J, with 16 bases between. CDR3 protein: CASSLTGRGDQPQHF. The DNA of the CDR3 is TGTGCCAGCAGCCTCACGGGGAGGGGGGATCAGCCCCAGCATTTT.

This chain joins TRBV6-5 and TRBJ2-7; TRBD1 matches at 9 bases. V was pared by 2 bases and J by 2 bases, with 4 bases of the junction left unmatched. The CDR3 sequence is 15 residues long. CDR1 MNHEY and CDR2 SVGAGI come from the germline V gene. Here the CDR3 reads CASSYGTGRAYEQYF. The DNA of the CDR3 is TGTGCCAGCAGTTACGGGACAGGGAGGGCCTACGAGCAGTACTTC.